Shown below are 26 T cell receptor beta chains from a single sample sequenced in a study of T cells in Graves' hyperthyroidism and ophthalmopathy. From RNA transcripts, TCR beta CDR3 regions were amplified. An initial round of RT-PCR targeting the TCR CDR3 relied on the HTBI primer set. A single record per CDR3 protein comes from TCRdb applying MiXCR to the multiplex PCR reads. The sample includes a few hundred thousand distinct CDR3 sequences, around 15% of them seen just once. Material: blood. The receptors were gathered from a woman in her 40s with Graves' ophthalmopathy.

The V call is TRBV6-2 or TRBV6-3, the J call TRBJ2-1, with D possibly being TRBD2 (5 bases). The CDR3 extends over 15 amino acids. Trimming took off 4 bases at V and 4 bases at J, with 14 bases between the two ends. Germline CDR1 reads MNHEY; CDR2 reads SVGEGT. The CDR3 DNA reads TGTGCCAGCAGTTCCGACAACGGGGATTACAATGAGCAGTTCTTC. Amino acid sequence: CASSSDNGDYNEQFF.

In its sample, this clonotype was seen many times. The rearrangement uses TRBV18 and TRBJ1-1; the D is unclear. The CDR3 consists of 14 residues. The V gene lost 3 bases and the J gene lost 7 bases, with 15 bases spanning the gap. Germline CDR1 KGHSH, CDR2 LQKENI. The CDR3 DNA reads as TGTGCCAGCTCACCCGACGTCAGGTTAGGTGAAGCTTTCTTT. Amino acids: CASSPDVRLGEAFF.

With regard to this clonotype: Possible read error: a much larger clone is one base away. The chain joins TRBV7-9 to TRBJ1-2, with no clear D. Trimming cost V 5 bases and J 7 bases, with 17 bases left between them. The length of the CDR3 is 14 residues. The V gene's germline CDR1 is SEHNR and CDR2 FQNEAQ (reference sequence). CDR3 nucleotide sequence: TGTGCCAGCAGCCCGTCTATGGTATACGGTGGCTACACCTTC. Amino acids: CASSPSMVYGGYTF.

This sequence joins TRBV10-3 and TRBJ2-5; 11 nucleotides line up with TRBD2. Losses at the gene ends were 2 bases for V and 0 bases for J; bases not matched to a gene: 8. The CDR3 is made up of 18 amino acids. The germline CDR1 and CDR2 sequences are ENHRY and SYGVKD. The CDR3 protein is CAISERGLAEMYQETQYF. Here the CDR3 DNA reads TGTGCCATCAGTGAGCGGGGACTAGCGGAAATGTACCAAGAGACCCAGTACTTC.

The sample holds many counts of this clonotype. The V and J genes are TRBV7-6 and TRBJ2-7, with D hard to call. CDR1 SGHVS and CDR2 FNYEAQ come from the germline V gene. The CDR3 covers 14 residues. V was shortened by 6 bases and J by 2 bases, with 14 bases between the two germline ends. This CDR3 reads CASRYRPGPYEQYF. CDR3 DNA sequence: TGTGCCAGCAGATACAGACCAGGTCCCTACGAGCAGTACTTC.

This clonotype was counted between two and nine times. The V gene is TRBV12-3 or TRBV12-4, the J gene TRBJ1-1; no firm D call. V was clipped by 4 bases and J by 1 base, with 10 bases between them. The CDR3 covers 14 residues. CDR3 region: CASSSTPRNTEAFF. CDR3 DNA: TGTGCCAGCAGTTCGACACCCAGGAACACTGAAGCTTTCTTT.

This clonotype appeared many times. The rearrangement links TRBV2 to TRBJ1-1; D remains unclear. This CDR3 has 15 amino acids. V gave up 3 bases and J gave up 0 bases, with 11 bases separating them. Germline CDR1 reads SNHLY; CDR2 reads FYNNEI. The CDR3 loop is CASSEISTMNTEAFF. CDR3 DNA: TGTGCCAGCAGTGAGATTTCAACGATGAACACTGAAGCTTTCTTT.

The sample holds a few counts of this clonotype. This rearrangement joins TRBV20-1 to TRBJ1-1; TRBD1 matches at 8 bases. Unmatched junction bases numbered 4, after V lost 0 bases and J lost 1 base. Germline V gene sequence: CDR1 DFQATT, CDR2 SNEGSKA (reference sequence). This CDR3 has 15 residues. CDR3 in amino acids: CSARETGTGNTEAFF. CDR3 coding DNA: TGCAGTGCTAGAGAGACCGGGACAGGGAACACTGAAGCTTTCTTT.

As DNA, the CDR3 is TGTGCCAGCAGTGAAGTACTAGCGGGGGGGCGCGAGCAGTTCTTC. Its translation: CASSEVLAGGREQFF. V gene TRBV2 combines with J gene TRBJ2-1; 13 bases are a match to TRBD2. Germline V gene lookup returns CDR1 SNHLY and CDR2 FYNNEI. J was trimmed by 10 bases and V by 1 base; bases with no gene match: 4. The CDR3 loop spans 15 amino acids.

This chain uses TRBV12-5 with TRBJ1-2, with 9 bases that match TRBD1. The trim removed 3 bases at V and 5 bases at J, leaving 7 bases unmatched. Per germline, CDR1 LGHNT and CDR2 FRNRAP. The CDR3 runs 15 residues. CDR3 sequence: CASGFDRGVKYGYTF. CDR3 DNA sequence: TGTGCTAGTGGTTTCGACAGGGGGGTAAAGTATGGCTACACCTTC.

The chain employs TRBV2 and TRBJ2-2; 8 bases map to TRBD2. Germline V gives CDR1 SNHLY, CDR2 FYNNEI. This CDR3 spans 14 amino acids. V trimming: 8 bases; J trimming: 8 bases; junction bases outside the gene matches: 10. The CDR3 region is CASSGGAGAGELFF. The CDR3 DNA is TGTGCCAGCTCCGGGGGAGCGGGAGCTGGGGAGCTGTTTTTT.

CDR3 residues: CSARLAGGPGTGELFF. CDR3 bases: TGCAGTGCTAGACTAGCGGGGGGGCCGGGCACCGGGGAGCTGTTTTTT. The chain links TRBV20-1 to TRBJ2-2; 12 bases align to TRBD2. Trimming at V came to 2 bases and at J to 4 bases, leaving 5 bases not matched to a gene. The germline V gene encodes CDR1 DFQATT and CDR2 SNEGSKA (reference sequence). This CDR3 comprises 16 residues.

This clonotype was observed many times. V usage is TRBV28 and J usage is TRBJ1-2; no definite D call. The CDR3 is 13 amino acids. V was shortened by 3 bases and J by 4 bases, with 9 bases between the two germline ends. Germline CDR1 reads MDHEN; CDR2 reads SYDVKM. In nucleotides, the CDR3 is TGTGCCAGCAGTTTGGAACAATTCTATGGCTACACCTTC. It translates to CASSLEQFYGYTF.

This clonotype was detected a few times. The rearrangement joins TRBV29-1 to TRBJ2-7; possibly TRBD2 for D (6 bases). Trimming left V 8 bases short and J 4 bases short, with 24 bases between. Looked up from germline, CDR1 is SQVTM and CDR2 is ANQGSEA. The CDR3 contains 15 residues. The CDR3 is CSIRTGTQASYEQYF. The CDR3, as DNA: TGCAGCATCCGAACCGGGACTCAAGCCTCATACGAGCAGTACTTC.

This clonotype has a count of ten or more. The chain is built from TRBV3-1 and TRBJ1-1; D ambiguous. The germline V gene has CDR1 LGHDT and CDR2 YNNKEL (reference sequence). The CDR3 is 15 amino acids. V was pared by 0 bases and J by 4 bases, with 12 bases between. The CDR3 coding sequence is TGTGCCAGCAGCCAAGAACATTTAGGGTCCACTGAAGCTTTCTTT. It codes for CASSQEHLGSTEAFF.

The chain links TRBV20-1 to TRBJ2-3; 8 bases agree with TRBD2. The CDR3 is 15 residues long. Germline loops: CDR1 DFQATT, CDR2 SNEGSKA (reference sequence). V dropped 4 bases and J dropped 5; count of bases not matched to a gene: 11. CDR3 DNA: TGCAGTGCTAACACCCTGGGACTAGTTGGAGATACGCAGTATTTT. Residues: CSANTLGLVGDTQYF.

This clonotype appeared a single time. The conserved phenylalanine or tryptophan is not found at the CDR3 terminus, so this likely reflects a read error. CDR3 loop: CASRTGQGGQPQHS. The CDR3 DNA follows: TGTGCCAGCAGGACTGGACAGGGCGGTCAGCCCCAGCATTCT. The chain links TRBV28 to TRBJ1-5; 8 positions match TRBD1. The CDR3 runs 14 residues. Trimming removed 6 bases from V and 6 bases from J; junction bases left unmatched: 7. Germline loops: CDR1 MDHEN, CDR2 SYDVKM.

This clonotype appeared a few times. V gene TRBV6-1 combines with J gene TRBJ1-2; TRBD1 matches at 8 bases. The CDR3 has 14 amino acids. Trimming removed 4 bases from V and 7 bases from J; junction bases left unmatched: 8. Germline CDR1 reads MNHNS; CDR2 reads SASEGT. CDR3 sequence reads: CASSGGQAVSGYTF. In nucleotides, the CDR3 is TGTGCCAGCAGTGGGGGACAGGCCGTGAGTGGCTACACCTTC.

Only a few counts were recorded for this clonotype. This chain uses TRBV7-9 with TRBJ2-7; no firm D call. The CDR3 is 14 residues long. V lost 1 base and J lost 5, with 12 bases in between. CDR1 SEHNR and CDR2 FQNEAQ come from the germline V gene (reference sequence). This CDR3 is CASSLGSGSHEQYF. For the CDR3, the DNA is TGTGCCAGCAGCTTAGGTTCGGGTTCCCACGAGCAGTACTTC.

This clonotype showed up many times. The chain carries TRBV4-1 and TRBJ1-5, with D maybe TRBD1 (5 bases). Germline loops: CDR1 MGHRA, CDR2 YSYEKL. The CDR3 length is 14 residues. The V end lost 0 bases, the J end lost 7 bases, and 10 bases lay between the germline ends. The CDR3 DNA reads TGCGCCAGCAGCCAAGATGGTTGGGGGCAGCCCCAGCATTTT. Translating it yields CASSQDGWGQPQHF.

The CDR3: CATSDSVTNTGELFF. CDR3 nucleotide sequence: TGTGCCACCAGTGACAGTGTAACGAACACCGGGGAGCTGTTTTTT. The chain couples TRBV24-1 to TRBJ2-2; D call uncertain. The CDR3 is 15 residues long. Germline V gene lookup returns CDR1 KGHDR and CDR2 SFDVKD. Trimming removed 4 bases from V and 0 bases from J, with 8 bases in between.

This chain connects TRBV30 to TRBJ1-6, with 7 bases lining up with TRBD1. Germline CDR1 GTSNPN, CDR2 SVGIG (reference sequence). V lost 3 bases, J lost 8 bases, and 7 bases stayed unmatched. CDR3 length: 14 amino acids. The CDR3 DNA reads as TGTGCCTGGAGCTACAGGGGCGTGGATTCACCCCTCCACTTT. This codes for CAWSYRGVDSPLHF.

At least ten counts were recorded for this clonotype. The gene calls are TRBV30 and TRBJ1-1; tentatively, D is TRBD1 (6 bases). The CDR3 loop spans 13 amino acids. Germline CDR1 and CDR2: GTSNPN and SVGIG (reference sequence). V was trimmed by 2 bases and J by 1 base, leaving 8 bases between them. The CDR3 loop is CAWSYRENTEAFF. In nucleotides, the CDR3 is TGTGCCTGGAGTTACAGGGAGAACACTGAAGCTTTCTTT.

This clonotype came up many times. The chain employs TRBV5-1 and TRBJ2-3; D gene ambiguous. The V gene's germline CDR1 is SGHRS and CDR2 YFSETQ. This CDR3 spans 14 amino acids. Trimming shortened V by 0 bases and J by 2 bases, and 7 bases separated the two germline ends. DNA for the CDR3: TGCGCCAGCAGCTTGGTCTACCTCACAGATACGCAGTATTTT. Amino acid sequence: CASSLVYLTDTQYF.

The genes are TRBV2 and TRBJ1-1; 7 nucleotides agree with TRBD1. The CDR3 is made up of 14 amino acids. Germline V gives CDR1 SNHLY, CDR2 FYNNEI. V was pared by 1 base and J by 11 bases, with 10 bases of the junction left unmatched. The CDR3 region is CASSEVTGVPLAFF. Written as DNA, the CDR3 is TGTGCCAGCAGTGAAGTAACAGGGGTCCCACTTGCTTTCTTT.

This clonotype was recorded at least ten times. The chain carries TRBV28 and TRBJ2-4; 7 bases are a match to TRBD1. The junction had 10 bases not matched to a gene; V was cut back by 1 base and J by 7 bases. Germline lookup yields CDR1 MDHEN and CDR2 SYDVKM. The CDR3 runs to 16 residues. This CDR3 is CASSLYRQGGWNIQYF. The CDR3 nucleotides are TGTGCCAGCAGTTTATATCGACAGGGCGGTTGGAACATTCAGTACTTC.